This T cell receptor (beta chain) was identified in a study of shared clonotypes between healthy human individuals. The test was conducted at deep level. It was across several immunoSEQ plates that each subset's genomic DNA was evenly split. Replicate PCRs run on unsorted PBMC used around 0.3 ug DNA, which was approximately 29,000 T cell genomes. Per the original data handling: ImmunoSEQ output held junction-only sequences without quality scores, so filtering differed. Assay used: immunoSEQ multiplex PCR; TCRdb lists only in-frame clones, some missing. The DNA gave D and trimming, while V, J and clone size come from that table. The sample holds about 520,000 clones, approximately 82% seen once. The sample taken for sequencing was PBMCs. This TCR was sampled from a woman aged 40 to 50 in good health. Some clones in this sample may be carry-over from other donors' samples.

The CDR3 nucleotides read TGTGCCAGCAGCCCCCGACACTCTGGGGCCAACGTCCTGACTTTC. This codes for CASSPRHSGANVLTF. The chain combines TRBV5-4 with TRBJ2-6; D unresolved. V lost 4 bases, J lost 0 bases, and 8 bases lay in between. This CDR3 spans 15 amino acids. CDR1 and CDR2 from the germline V gene are SGHNT and YYREEE (reference sequence).